The 26 T cell receptor beta chains below come from one sample, sequenced in a study of cytomegalovirus exposure and HLA in healthy donors. PCR employed 60 Vbeta and 13 Jbeta primers. Only in-frame clones appear in the TCRdb table, and some are missing; sequencing was by immunoSEQ multiplex PCR. The table lists 170,000 or so clones, roughly 87% of them singletons. Sequencing used PBMCs. The receptor set was obtained from a woman in her forties or fifties in good health and CMV-seronegative.

The chain uses TRBV7-2 and TRBJ2-1; TRBD2 might be the D (6 bases). V dropped 1 base and J dropped 9 bases, with 16 bases sitting between them. The germline gives CDR1 SGHTA, CDR2 FQGNSA. The length of the CDR3 is 15 residues. CDR3 in DNA: TGTGCCAGCAGCTTAGACGGGGGACCCTACGGTGAGCAGTTCTTC. Translation gives CASSLDGGPYGEQFF.

The V call is TRBV19, the J call TRBJ2-7; 8 nucleotides agree with TRBD2. The germline CDR1 and CDR2 sequences are LNHDA and SQIVND (reference sequence). J lost 1 base, V lost 1 base, and 6 bases had no gene match. The CDR3 totals 16 residues. Written as DNA, the CDR3 is TGTGCCAGTAGTATAGGAGGACTAGCCGATTCCTACGAGCAGTACTTC. Its translation: CASSIGGLADSYEQYF.

The chain joins TRBV10-3 to TRBJ2-1; the match to TRBD2 covers 14 bases. J gave up 0 bases and V 1 base, and 8 bases lay outside the gene matches. This CDR3 is 20 amino acids long. The germline gives CDR1 ENHRY, CDR2 SYGVKD. This chain's CDR3 is CAISELLGTSGRISYNEQFF. The CDR3 DNA reads TGTGCCATCAGTGAGTTATTAGGGACTAGCGGGAGAATCTCCTACAATGAGCAGTTCTTC.

This clone was picked up one time. The CDR3 loop is CASSQAIERGLAGLNEQFF. The CDR3 bases are TGCGCCAGCAGCCAAGCTATCGAGCGGGGACTAGCGGGACTGAATGAGCAGTTCTTC. The gene calls are TRBV4-1 and TRBJ2-1, with 13 bases identical to TRBD2. Trimming cost V 1 base and J 7 bases; bases outside gene matches: 13. The germline gives CDR1 MGHRA, CDR2 YSYEKL. The CDR3 contains 19 residues.

The CDR3 sequence is CASSFYRGASETQYF. Here the CDR3 DNA reads TGTGCCAGCAGTTTCTACAGGGGGGCTTCAGAGACCCAGTACTTC. V usage is TRBV28 and J usage is TRBJ2-5; the match to TRBD1 covers 8 bases. The germline V gene has CDR1 MDHEN and CDR2 SYDVKM. V trimming: 3 bases; J trimming: 4 bases; junction bases outside the gene matches: 7. The CDR3 spans 15 residues.

The chain employs TRBV6-1 and TRBJ1-2; D is perhaps TRBD1 (5 bases). The CDR3 is 12 amino acids. Trimming left V 7 bases short and J 5 bases short, with 11 bases between. CDR1 is MNHNS, CDR2 SASEGT, per germline. CDR3 amino acids: CASMVTEYGYTF. DNA of the CDR3: TGTGCCAGCATGGTGACAGAGTATGGCTACACCTTC.

This rearrangement joins TRBV7-9 to TRBJ2-2; D is undetermined. V was pared by 1 base and J by 4 bases, with 7 bases between. This CDR3 contains 14 residues. Germline values: CDR1 SEHNR, CDR2 FQNEAQ (reference sequence). CDR3 amino acids: CASSLVVATGELFF. DNA for the CDR3: TGTGCCAGCAGCTTAGTGGTAGCCACCGGGGAGCTGTTTTTT. Drawing the rest from reference TRBV7-9 and TRBJ2-2, the complete variable domain is DTGVSQNPRHKITKRGQNVTFRCDPISEHNRLYWYRQTLGQGPEFLTYFQNEAQLEKSRLLSDRFSAERPKGSFSTLEIQRTEQGDSAMYLCASSLVVATGELFFGEGSRLTVL.

V and J are TRBV7-2 and TRBJ2-3; D might be TRBD2 (5 bases). V was cut by 2 bases and J by 2 bases, with 14 bases left in between. CDR1 and CDR2 (germline): SGHTA, FQGNSA. The length of the CDR3 is 16 residues. CDR3 sequence (DNA): TGTGCCAGCAGCTTACTAGCCCCTCCCTTCACAGATACGCAGTATTTT. This gives the protein CASSLLAPPFTDTQYF.

Here the CDR3 DNA reads TGTGCCAGCAGTCCGGACAGGGAAAAGACCCAGTACTTC. Its translation is CASSPDREKTQYF. This chain joins TRBV5-8 and TRBJ2-5, with 8 nucleotides matching TRBD1. This CDR3 has 13 residues. Germline V gene lookup returns CDR1 SGHTS and CDR2 YDEGEE. The V segment lost 5 bases and the J segment 6 bases; nucleotides outside the gene matches: 6. Together with reference TRBV5-8 and TRBJ2-5, the CDR3 gives the full variable domain: EAGVTQSPTHLIKTRGQQATLRCSPISGHTSVYWYQQALGLGLQFLLWYDEGEERNRGNFPPRFSGRQFPNYSSELNVNALELEDSALYLCASSPDREKTQYFGPGTRLLVL.

This chain links TRBV6-1 with TRBJ1-3; D is possibly TRBD1 (6 bases). CDR3 length: 14 amino acids. V lost 2 bases and J lost 4, with 9 bases in between. Looked up from germline, CDR1 is MNHNS and CDR2 is SASEGT. The CDR3 DNA sequence: TGTGCCAGCAGTGAAACCGGGACAGGAAACACCATATATTTT. This translates into CASSETGTGNTIYF.

The rearrangement links TRBV18 to TRBJ2-7; TRBD1 agrees at 7 bases. CDR3 size: 14 residues. V lost 3 bases and J lost 5; bases outside the gene matches: 7. Germline CDR1 and CDR2: KGHSH and LQKENI. CDR3 coding DNA: TGTGCCAGCTCACCGACTCGAGACAGGGACGAGCAGTACTTC. This encodes CASSPTRDRDEQYF.

J is TRBJ2-1 and V is TRBV11-3; 10 nucleotides match TRBD1. The CDR3 runs to 16 residues. Germline loops: CDR1 SGHNT, CDR2 YENEEA. Germline trimming cut 5 bases from V and 10 bases from J; bases unmatched to any gene: 14. CDR3 sequence (DNA): TGTGCCAGCAGCGGGATCGCGACAGGGGGCGGCCAGGAGCAGTTCTTC. Its protein is CASSGIATGGGQEQFF. Full variable domain (outside the CDR3, taken from reference TRBV11-3 and TRBJ2-1): EAGVVQSPRYKIIEKKQPVAFWCNPISGHNTLYWYLQNLGQGPELLIRYENEEAVDDSQLPKDRFSAERLKGVDSTLKIQPAELGDSAVYLCASSGIATGGGQEQFFGPGTRLTVL.

In its sample, this clone was seen once. V and J are TRBV19 and TRBJ2-5, with TRBD2 as a possible D gene (6 bases). The CDR3 contains 16 residues. Trimming left V 0 bases short and J 3 bases short, with 14 bases between. The germline CDR1 and CDR2 sequences are LNHDA and SQIVND (reference sequence). This chain's CDR3 is CASSIDRRWGEETQYF. The CDR3 DNA reads TGTGCCAGTAGTATAGACCGCCGGTGGGGGGAAGAGACCCAGTACTTC.

Of note for this clone: Other DNA sequences in the sample encode the same CDR3. V gene TRBV5-1 combines with J gene TRBJ2-5, with D maybe TRBD2 (6 bases). Trimming stripped 4 bases from V and 1 base from J, with 14 bases between. The CDR3 has 15 residues. From germline, CDR1 is SGHRS and CDR2 YFSETQ. CDR3 loop: CASSPTGGSQETQYF. The DNA for the CDR3 is TGCGCCAGCAGCCCAACTGGGGGGTCCCAAGAGACCCAGTACTTC.

V and J are TRBV29-1 and TRBJ2-1; a weak D match, TRBD2 (6 bases). The V and J ends lost 7 bases and 3 bases respectively, with 25 bases between them. The CDR3 has 17 amino acids. From germline, CDR1 is SQVTM and CDR2 ANQGSEA. CDR3 coding DNA: TGCAGCGCGTCGGGACCGAGAACCCGGGGGAGCTACAATGAGCAGTTCTTC. Amino acid sequence: CSASGPRTRGSYNEQFF.

The genes are TRBV6-1 and TRBJ2-1, with TRBD2 matching over 14 bases. The CDR3 covers 15 residues. Germline values: CDR1 MNHNS, CDR2 SASEGT. Unmatched junction bases numbered 4, after V lost 5 bases and J lost 7 bases. CDR3 sequence reads: CASSLGLAGGNEQFF. The DNA for the CDR3 is TGTGCCAGCAGTCTCGGACTAGCGGGAGGAAATGAGCAGTTCTTC.

The chain is built from TRBV19 and TRBJ2-7; TRBD2 agrees at 9 bases. V shed 7 bases, J shed 2 bases, and the junction held 6 bases outside the gene matches. The CDR3 totals 14 residues. Germline lookup yields CDR1 LNHDA and CDR2 SQIVND (reference sequence). The CDR3 DNA is TGTGCCAGTAATCCCAGCGGGAGGACCTACGAGCAGTACTTC. Protein product: CASNPSGRTYEQYF.

V gene TRBV7-2 combines with J gene TRBJ2-3; TRBD2 agrees at 8 bases. J was trimmed by 5 bases and V by 1 base; bases with no gene match: 11. Germline V CDR1 and CDR2: SGHTA, FQGNSA. This CDR3 is built from 17 residues. The CDR3, as DNA: TGTGCCAGCAGCTTAGTGAGCGGGGGCGCCGGGGTAGATACGCAGTATTTT. It specifies CASSLVSGGAGVDTQYF.

The count of this clone is one. The J gene is TRBJ2-3, the V gene TRBV10-2; maybe TRBD2 (6 bases). Deletions cut 0 bases from V and 4 bases from J, with 11 bases between. This CDR3 spans 15 amino acids. The germline CDR1 and CDR2 sequences are WSHSY and SAAADI. CDR3 residues: CASSESRRGADTQYF. The CDR3 bases are TGCGCCAGCAGTGAGTCCAGGAGGGGCGCAGATACGCAGTATTTT.

The CDR3 coding sequence is TGCGCCAGCAGCCCCTGGGACAGACCCGGCTACACCTTC. It specifies CASSPWDRPGYTF. The chain employs TRBV4-1 and TRBJ1-2; 7 bases align to TRBD1. V shed 4 bases and J 8 bases; nucleotides not matched to a gene: 7. Germline lookup yields CDR1 MGHRA and CDR2 YSYEKL. This CDR3 contains 13 residues.

The chain joins TRBV5-4 to TRBJ1-2; a weak D match, TRBD1 (6 bases). V lost 0 bases and J 8 bases, leaving 11 bases between the germline ends. CDR1 and CDR2 (germline): SGHNT, YYREEE (reference sequence). The CDR3 has 13 residues. This CDR3 reads CASSLAGGGGYTF. CDR3 DNA sequence: TGTGCCAGCAGCTTGGCGGGGGGGGGCGGCTACACCTTC.

This clone was seen more than once but under ten times. V and J are TRBV27 and TRBJ1-4; D gene ambiguous. Germline CDR1 is MNHEY and CDR2 is SMNVEV (reference sequence). The CDR3 totals 12 residues. Trimming removed 2 bases at V and 7 bases at J, with 5 bases between. The CDR3, as DNA: TGTGCCAGCAGTTTAATCGGTGAAAAACTGTTTTTT. Translation: CASSLIGEKLFF. The complete variable domain, with remaining parts taken from reference TRBV27 and TRBJ1-4, reads EAQVTQNPRYLITVTGKKLTVTCSQNMNHEYMSWYRQDPGLGLRQIYYSMNVEVTDKGDVPEGYKVSRKEKRNFPLILESPSPNQTSLYFCASSLIGEKLFFGSGTQLSVL.

The chain couples TRBV5-1 to TRBJ2-5; D might be TRBD1 (6 bases). The length of the CDR3 is 14 residues. Trimming left V 5 bases short and J 1 base short, with 12 bases between. Per germline, CDR1 SGHRS and CDR2 YFSETQ. The DNA of the CDR3 is TGCGCCAGCAGGTCGGACAGATTCCAAGAGACCCAGTACTTC. It yields the protein CASRSDRFQETQYF.

The genes are TRBV10-3 and TRBJ1-1; unclear D gene. The V gene's germline CDR1 is ENHRY and CDR2 SYGVKD. V lost 7 bases to trimming and J lost 3 bases, with 12 bases between them. This CDR3 is 13 amino acids long. The CDR3 DNA follows: TGTGCCATCACCCTGGAGAAGCACACTGAAGCTTTCTTT. This codes for CAITLEKHTEAFF.

CDR3 DNA: TGTGCCTGGAGACGGACATTTAACACTGAAGCTTTCTTT. It specifies CAWRRTFNTEAFF. The rearrangement links TRBV30 to TRBJ1-1; D might be TRBD1 (5 bases). CDR3 size: 13 residues. Germline V CDR1 and CDR2: GTSNPN, SVGIG (reference sequence). V was trimmed by 3 bases and J by 2 bases, leaving 10 bases between them.

This chain connects TRBV5-1 to TRBJ2-5, with 12 bases identical to TRBD2. The CDR3 loop spans 17 amino acids. V lost 1 base and J lost 5; bases outside the gene matches: 9. Germline V gives CDR1 SGHRS, CDR2 YFSETQ. The CDR3 DNA follows: TGCGCCAGCAGCTTGTGGCTAGCGGGAGGGCCTGAGGAGACCCAGTACTTC. It yields the protein CASSLWLAGGPEETQYF.